This T cell receptor beta chain was recorded in a study of chemoradiotherapy in HPV16-positive cancers. Study-wide context: Candidate HPV-specific T-cell clones and common TCR motifs came from functional assays in a couple of HPV16-positive patients.

Using immunoSEQ multiplex PCR, the repertoire was profiled, and TCRdb retains in-frame clones only, with some absent. The profile shows about 32,000 clones, approximately 88% of them singletons. Study observations and caveats: HPV-specific T cells were functionally defined from only a couple of HPV16-positive patients. HPV-responsive T-cell expansion during chemoradiotherapy was linked to improved recurrence-free survival in HPV16-positive patients. Candidate HPV-specific clones and E7-related TCR motifs grew in tumor during treatment.

Comments on this clone: Its antigen is still unknown.

The material sequenced was blood, taken from a patient who underwent chemoradiotherapy. This clonotype was obtained from a human donor with HPV-associated anogenital cancer.

CDR3 residues: CASSLALGGLNTEAFF. CDR3 sequence (DNA): TGTGCCAGCAGCTTGGCGTTGGGCGGCTTGAACACTGAAGCTTTCTTT. The chain has TRBV5-5 and TRBJ1-1; D gene ambiguous. Germline CDR1 SGHKS, CDR2 YYEKEE (reference sequence). This CDR3 contains 16 residues. The V and J ends lost 0 bases and 0 bases respectively, with 12 bases between them.